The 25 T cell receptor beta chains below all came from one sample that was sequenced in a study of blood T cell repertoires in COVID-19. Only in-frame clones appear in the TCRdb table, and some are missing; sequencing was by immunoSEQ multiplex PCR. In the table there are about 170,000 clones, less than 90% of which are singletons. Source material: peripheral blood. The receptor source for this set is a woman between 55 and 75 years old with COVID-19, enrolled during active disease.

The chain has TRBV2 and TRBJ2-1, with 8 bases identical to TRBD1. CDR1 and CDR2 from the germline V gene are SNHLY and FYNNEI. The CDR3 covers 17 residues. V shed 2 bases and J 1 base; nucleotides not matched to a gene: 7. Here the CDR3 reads CASSEFGQGASYNEQFF. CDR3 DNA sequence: TGTGCCAGCAGTGAATTTGGGCAGGGGGCTTCCTACAATGAGCAGTTCTTC.

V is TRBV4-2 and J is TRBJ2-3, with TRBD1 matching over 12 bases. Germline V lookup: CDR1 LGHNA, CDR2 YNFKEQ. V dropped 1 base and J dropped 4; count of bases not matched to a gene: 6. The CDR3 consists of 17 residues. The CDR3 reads CASSQASGQGAADTQYF. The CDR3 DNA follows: TGTGCCAGCAGCCAAGCTTCGGGACAGGGGGCCGCAGATACGCAGTATTTT.

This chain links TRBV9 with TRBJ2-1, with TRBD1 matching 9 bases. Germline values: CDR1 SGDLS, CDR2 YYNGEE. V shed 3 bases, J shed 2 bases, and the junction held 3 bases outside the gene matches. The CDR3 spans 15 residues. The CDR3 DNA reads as TGTGCCAGCAGCGCACAGGGGGCTACCTACAATGAGCAGTTCTTC. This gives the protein CASSAQGATYNEQFF.

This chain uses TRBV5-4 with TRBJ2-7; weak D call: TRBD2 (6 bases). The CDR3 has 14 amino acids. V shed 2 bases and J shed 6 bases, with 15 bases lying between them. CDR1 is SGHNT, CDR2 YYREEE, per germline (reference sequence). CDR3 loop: CASSFGGNVPEQYF. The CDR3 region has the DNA TGTGCCAGCAGCTTTGGAGGGAACGTCCCCGAGCAGTACTTC.

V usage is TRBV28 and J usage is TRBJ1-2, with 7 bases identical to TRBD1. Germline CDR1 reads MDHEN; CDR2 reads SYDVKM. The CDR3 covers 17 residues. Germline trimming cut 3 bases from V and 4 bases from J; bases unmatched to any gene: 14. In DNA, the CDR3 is TGTGCCAGCAGTTTGGGGGGACAGACCTTCCGGGGCTATGGCTACACCTTC. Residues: CASSLGGQTFRGYGYTF.

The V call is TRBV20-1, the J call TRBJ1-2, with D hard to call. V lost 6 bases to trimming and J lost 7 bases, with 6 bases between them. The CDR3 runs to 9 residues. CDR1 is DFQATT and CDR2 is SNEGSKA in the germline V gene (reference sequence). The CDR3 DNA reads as TGCAGTGCCGCCGGTGGCTACACCTTC. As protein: CSAAGGYTF.

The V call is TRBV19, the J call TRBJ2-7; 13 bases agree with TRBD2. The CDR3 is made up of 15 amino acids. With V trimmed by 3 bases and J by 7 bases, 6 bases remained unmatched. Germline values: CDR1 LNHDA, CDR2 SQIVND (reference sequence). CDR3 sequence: CASSIGTSGTWEQYF. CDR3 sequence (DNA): TGTGCCAGTAGTATTGGGACTAGCGGGACGTGGGAGCAGTACTTC. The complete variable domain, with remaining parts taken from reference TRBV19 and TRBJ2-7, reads DGGITQSPKYLFRKEGQNVTLSCEQNLNHDAMYWYRQDPGQGLRLIYYSQIVNDFQKGDIAEGYSVSREKKESFPLTVTSAQKNPTAFYLCASSIGTSGTWEQYFGPGTRLTVT.

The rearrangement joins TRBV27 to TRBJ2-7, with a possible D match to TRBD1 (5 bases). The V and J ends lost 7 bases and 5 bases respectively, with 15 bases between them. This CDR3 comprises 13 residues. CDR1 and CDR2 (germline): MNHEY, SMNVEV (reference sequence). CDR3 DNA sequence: TGTGCCAGCACCCAGGGAAATGTGAACGAGCAGTACTTC. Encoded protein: CASTQGNVNEQYF.

CDR3 bases: TGTGCCAGCAGCCAAGCAAACAGAATCCTCTGCAATGAGCAGTTCTTC. Encoded protein: CASSQANRILCNEQFF. The V call is TRBV3-1 (or the pseudogene TRBV3-2), the J call TRBJ2-1; D unclear. The CDR3 sequence is 16 residues long. V lost 1 base and J lost 6, with 16 bases in between. Germline CDR1 is LGHDT and CDR2 is YNNKEL (reference sequence).

In nucleotides, the CDR3 is TGTGCCAGCTCCCGATCGACTGACAATGAGCAGTTCTTC. Protein: CASSRSTDNEQFF. The rearrangement uses TRBV18 and TRBJ2-1; no definite D call. The germline gives CDR1 KGHSH, CDR2 LQKENI. This CDR3 spans 13 amino acids. V was cut by 6 bases and J by 5 bases, with 11 bases left in between.

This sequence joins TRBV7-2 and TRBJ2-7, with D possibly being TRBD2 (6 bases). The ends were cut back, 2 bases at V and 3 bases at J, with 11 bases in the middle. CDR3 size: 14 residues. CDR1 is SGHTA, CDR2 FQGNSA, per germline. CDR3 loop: CASSLSYGGYEQYF. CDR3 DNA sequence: TGTGCCAGCAGCTTATCGTACGGGGGCTACGAGCAGTACTTC.

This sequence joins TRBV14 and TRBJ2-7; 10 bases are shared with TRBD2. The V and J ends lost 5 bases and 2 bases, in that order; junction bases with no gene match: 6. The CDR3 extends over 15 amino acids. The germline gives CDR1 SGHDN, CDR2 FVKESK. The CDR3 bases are TGTGCCAGCAGCGACGTAGCGGGAGGAACCTACGAGCAGTACTTC. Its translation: CASSDVAGGTYEQYF. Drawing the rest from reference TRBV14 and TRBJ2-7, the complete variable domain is EAGVTQFPSHSVIEKGQTVTLRCDPISGHDNLYWYRRVMGKEIKFLLHFVKESKQDESGMPNNRFLAERTGGTYSTLKVQPAELEDSGVYFCASSDVAGGTYEQYFGPGTRLTVT.

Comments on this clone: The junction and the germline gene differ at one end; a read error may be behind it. DNA for the CDR3: TGTGCCAGCATCTTATCGACAGGGAGTTCACCCCTCCACTTT. Translation gives CASILSTGSSPLHF. This chain uses TRBV7-2 with TRBJ1-6, with 7 bases identical to TRBD1. The CDR3 extends over 14 amino acids. The germline CDR1 and CDR2 sequences are SGHTA and FQGNSA.

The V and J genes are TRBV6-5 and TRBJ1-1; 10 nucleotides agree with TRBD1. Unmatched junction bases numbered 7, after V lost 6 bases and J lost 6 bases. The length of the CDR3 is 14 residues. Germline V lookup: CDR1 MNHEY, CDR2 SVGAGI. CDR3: CASSYWTGGPEAFF. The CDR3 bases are TGTGCCAGCAGCTATTGGACAGGGGGTCCTGAAGCTTTCTTT.

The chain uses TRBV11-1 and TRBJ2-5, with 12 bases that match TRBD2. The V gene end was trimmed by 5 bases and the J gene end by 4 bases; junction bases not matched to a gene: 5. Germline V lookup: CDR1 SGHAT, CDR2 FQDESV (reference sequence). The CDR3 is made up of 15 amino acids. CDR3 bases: TGTGCCAGCAGCCCAAGACTAGCGGGAGCAGAGACCCAGTACTTC. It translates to CASSPRLAGAETQYF.

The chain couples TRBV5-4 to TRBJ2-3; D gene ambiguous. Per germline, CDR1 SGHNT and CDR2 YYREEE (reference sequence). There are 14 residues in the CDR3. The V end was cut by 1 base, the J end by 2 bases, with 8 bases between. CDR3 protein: CASSLWRNTDTQYF. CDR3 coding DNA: TGTGCCAGCAGCTTGTGGCGGAACACAGATACGCAGTATTTT.

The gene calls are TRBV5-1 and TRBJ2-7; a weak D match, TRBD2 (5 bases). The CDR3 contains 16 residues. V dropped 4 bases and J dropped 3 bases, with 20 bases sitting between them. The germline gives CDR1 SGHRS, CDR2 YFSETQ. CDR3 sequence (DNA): TGCGCCAGCAGCCCAACGCGTCCCAGCGGCCGCTACGAGCAGTACTTC. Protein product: CASSPTRPSGRYEQYF.

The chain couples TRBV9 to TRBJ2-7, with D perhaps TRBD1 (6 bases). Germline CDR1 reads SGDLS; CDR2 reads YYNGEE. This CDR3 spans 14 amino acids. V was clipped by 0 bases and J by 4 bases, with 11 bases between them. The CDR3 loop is CASSVAPDSYEQYF. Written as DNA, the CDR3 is TGTGCCAGCAGCGTAGCTCCGGACAGTTACGAGCAGTACTTC.

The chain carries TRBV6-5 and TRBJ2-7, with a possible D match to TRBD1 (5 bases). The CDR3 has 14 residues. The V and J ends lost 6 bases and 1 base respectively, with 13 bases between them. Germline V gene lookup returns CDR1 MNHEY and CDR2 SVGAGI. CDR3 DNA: TGTGCCAGCAGAACCACGAAGGGGTCCTACGAGCAGTACTTC. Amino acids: CASRTTKGSYEQYF.

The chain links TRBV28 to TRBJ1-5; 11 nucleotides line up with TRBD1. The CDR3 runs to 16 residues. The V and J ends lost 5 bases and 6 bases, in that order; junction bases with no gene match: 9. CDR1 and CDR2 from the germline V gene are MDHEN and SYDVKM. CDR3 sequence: CASSLIGTGGSQPQHF. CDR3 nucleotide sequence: TGTGCCAGCAGTCTTATAGGGACAGGGGGATCTCAGCCCCAGCATTTT. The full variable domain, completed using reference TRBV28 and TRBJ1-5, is DVKVTQSSRYLVKRTGEKVFLECVQDMDHENMFWYRQDPGLGLRLIYFSYDVKMKEKGDIPEGYSVSREKKERFSLILESASTNQTSMYLCASSLIGTGGSQPQHFGDGTRLSIL.

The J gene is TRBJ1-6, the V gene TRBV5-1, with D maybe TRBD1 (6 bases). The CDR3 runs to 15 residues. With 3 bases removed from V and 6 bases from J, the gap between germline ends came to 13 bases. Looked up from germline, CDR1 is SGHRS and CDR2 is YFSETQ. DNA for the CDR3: TGCGCCAGCAGCTCAACAGGGCAGAGTAATTCACCCCTCCACTTT. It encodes CASSSTGQSNSPLHF.

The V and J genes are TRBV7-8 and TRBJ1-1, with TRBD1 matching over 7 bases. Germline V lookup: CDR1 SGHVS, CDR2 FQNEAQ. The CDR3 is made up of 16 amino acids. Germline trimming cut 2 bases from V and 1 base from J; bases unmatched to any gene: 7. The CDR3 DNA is TGTGCCAGCAGCTTAATCCAACAGGGGAGGAACACTGAAGCTTTCTTT. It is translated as CASSLIQQGRNTEAFF.

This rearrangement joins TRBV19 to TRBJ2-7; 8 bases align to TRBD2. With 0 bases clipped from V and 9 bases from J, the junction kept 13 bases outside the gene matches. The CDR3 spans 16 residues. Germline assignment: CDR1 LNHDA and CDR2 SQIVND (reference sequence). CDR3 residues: CASSIDGTRLLTGQYF. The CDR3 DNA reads TGTGCCAGTAGTATAGACGGGACTAGGCTTCTAACGGGGCAGTACTTC.

The CDR3 DNA reads TGCGCCAGCAGCTTGGATGGTAGCTCAGATACGCAGTATTTT. Protein sequence: CASSLDGSSDTQYF. The chain joins TRBV5-1 to TRBJ2-3; no firm D call. Trimming removed 0 bases from V and 4 bases from J, with 9 bases in between. The length of the CDR3 is 14 residues. Germline V CDR1 and CDR2: SGHRS, YFSETQ.

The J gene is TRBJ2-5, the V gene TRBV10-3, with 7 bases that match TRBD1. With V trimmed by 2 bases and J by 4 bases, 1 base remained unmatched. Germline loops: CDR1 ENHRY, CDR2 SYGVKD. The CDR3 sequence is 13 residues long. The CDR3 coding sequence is TGTGCCATCAGTGAGAGGGGGCTAGAGACCCAGTACTTC. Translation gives CAISERGLETQYF.